What follows is one T cell receptor (beta chain) and its context. Its antigen is as yet unknown. These data come from a study of blood T cells in healthy people across ages. Overall study results and limits: Per-million-T-cell TCR beta diversity fell roughly linearly with age.

The use of a sample-barcoded 5' primer and a J-beta primer mix characterized a second PCR of roughly 6 to 12 cycles. TCRdb called the 5' RACE reads again in MiXCR, with one record for every CDR3 protein. Of about 780,000 distinct CDR3 sequences listed, about 46% are singletons. The V end lost 6 bases, the J end lost 3 bases, and 11 bases lay between the germline ends. The CDR3 spans 13 residues. The TCR was taken from a man of 80 years or more in good health. The chain employs TRBV12-3 or TRBV12-4 and TRBJ1-2; D is perhaps TRBD1 (6 bases). The specimen was blood. The CDR3 is CASRSTGYYGYTF. The CDR3 DNA reads TGTGCCAGCAGATCTACAGGGTACTATGGCTACACCTTC.